This T cell receptor (beta chain) was sequenced in a study of T cells after yellow fever vaccination. Overall study: Low-cell-number fractions were prepared with SMART-Seq v4 Ultra Low Input.

This clonotype was found a few times. Trimming pared 9 bases from V and 6 bases from J, leaving 21 bases between. Germline CDR1 and CDR2: MDHEN and SYDVKM. The CDR3 spans 15 residues. UMIs were added to TCR cDNA along with a universal primer site when it was made by 5'RACE template switching. One entry per CDR3 protein, called by TCRdb with MiXCR from the 5' RACE reads. The sample lists about 550,000 distinct CDR3 sequences; approximately 21% were seen once. The specimen was PBMCs, collected 15 days after the yellow fever booster vaccination. The chain links TRBV28 to TRBJ2-1; D possibly uses TRBD1 or TRBD2 (5 bases each). The clonotype comes from a man in his thirties or forties who received the YFV17D yellow fever vaccine. In DNA, the CDR3 is TGTGCCAGTAAGGAGGACATCATGGGGTTCAATGAGCAGTTCTTC. This sequence encodes CASKEDIMGFNEQFF.